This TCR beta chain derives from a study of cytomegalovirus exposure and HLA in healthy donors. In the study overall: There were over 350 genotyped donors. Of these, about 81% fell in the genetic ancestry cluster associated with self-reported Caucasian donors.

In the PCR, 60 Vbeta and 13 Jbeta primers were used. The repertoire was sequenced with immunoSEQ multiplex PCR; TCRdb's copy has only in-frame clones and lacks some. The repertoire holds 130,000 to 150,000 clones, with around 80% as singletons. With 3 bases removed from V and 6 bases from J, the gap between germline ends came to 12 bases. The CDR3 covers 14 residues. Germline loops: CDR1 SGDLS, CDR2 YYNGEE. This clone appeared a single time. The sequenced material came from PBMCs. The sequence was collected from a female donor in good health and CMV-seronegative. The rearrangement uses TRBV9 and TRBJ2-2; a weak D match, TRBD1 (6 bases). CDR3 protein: CASSATGQSGELFF. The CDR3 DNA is TGTGCCAGCAGCGCGACAGGTCAATCCGGGGAGCTGTTTTTT.